This TCR beta chain was sequenced during a study of blood T cell repertoires in COVID-19. This CDR3 is built from 19 residues. Germline loops: CDR1 MNHEY, CDR2 SVGEGT. J was trimmed by 5 bases and V by 2 bases; bases with no gene match: 17. TCRdb's table, derived via immunoSEQ multiplex PCR, lists solely in-frame clones and lacks some. The sample contains approximately 300,000 clones, 85% of which appear only once. The rearrangement joins TRBV6-2 or TRBV6-3 to TRBJ2-4; 8 nucleotides agree with TRBD2. This clonotype was obtained from a woman in her 30s who had been exposed to COVID-19. Material for sequencing was PBMCs or T cells enriched from blood (not recorded which). In DNA form, the CDR3 reads TGTGCCAGCAGTTACCCGTACCTCGACGGGGGGGCCCGGGAAAACATTCAGTACTTC. This sequence encodes CASSYPYLDGGARENIQYF.